This TCR beta chain was observed in a study of T cells in Graves' hyperthyroidism and ophthalmopathy (dated by TCRdb to the late 2010s). In terms of the full investigation: Peripheral blood samples were taken at initial diagnosis, before any treatment was given. Whether ophthalmopathy could be predicted prospectively was tested in an independent validation cohort made up of about 18 hyperthyroidism patients plus 17 patients who later progressed to ophthalmopathy. In addition, the study compared T-cell repertoires in thyroid tissue and in blood from roughly six Graves' hyperthyroidism patients. After blood sampling, hyperthyroidism patients were treated with methimazole at a starting dose of 30 mg daily, and ophthalmopathy patients were treated with high-dose intravenous methylprednisolone. TCR Vbeta CDR3 sequencing of 135 peripheral blood samples (43 ophthalmopathy, roughly 72 hyperthyroidism and some 17 progressor patients) is reported in the paper. To identify distinguishing TCR V-J signatures, a discovery cohort of 95 to 100 patients was used, comprising some 45 with Graves' ophthalmopathy and some 60 with stable Graves' hyperthyroidism. The 75 to 100 discovery patients were divided at random into training and test sets in a 7:3 ratio. Results and caveats for the whole study, not just this receptor: Ophthalmopathy was separated from stable hyperthyroidism by a 13 V-J signature model, with 85% to 90% sensitivity and just over 81% specificity obtained in cross-validation and 80%/75% obtained in testing. During validation, the model predicted progression to ophthalmopathy a median of around 7 months ahead of onset, with around 71% sensitivity and 72.22% specificity. No statistical method was used to fix the sample size in advance, and group allocation was not hidden from the investigators. Most expanded thyroid clonotypes (frequency above 0.001) were also detected in blood, suggesting blood repertoires may reflect thyroid immune responses.

Only a few counts were recorded for this clonotype. Its antigen is not yet known. Qualities for individual bases were not recorded, and no much larger clone is one base off. Ophthalmopathy patients had moderately to severely active disease, with a Clinical Activity Score of 3 or more, a NOSPECS grade of 4 or more, and a disease duration of less than 3 months. Patients with uncontrolled infections, other autoimmune diseases, pregnancy or lactation were excluded. Diagnoses were established on the basis of clinical symptoms, serum thyroxine and TRAb, thyroid ultrasound, and orbital computed tomography. Ficoll-Paque density gradient centrifugation was used to isolate PBMCs from approximately 10 ml of fresh peripheral blood. Total RNA was extracted using Trizol reagent, and RNA quality was assessed on an Agilent 2100 Bioanalyzer. Amplification of TCR beta CDR3 regions was carried out from RNA transcripts. A first-round RT-PCR of the TCR CDR3 used the HTBI primer set with the Qiagen OneStep RT-PCR kit. Libraries were constructed in a second round of multiplex PCR, after which size selection and purification were performed. Paired-end sequencing of the libraries was performed with 100 bp reads on an Illumina HiSeq2000. As for the original processing: SOAPnuke was used to process the raw data, with reads discarded if the reads contained adapters or uncalled bases, had a mean Phred below 15, or lacked an exact constant-primer or identifier match. High-quality paired reads were merged using COPE v1.2.5, and each unique nucleotide sequence was defined as a clonotype. Clonotypes were aligned to IMGT TRBV, TRBD and TRBJ reference segments using MiTCR v1.1. The analysis was restricted to V-J combinations with a frequency above 0.0001, which together covered just over 99% of the repertoires. A TCS score was defined as the ratio of F50 (clonal expansion) to E x V (chaos), with BLOSUM62-based TCRdist applied between CDR3 peptides within each V-J. Welch's t-statistics and random forest reduced fewer than 600 V-J features to 10 to 15, which were used in a naive Bayes classifier (R e1071). Starting from the raw public reads, TCRdb applied fastp trimming at Q25, assembled clones with MiXCR and retained in-frame beta chains. CDR3 protein sequences are deduplicated, and each keeps its most common genes and DNA. TCRdb, not the authors, supplied the V and J calls. This sample comprises approximately 330,000 distinct CDR3 sequences, roughly 13% of them detected only once. The ten largest account for 34% of the sample.

Including the terminal cysteine and phenylalanine, the CDR3 comprises 14 residues. Only the CDR3 portion is preserved as DNA: 42 bases, with reading frame beginning at the first base. Trimming takes 1 base off V and 6 bases off J; junction bases not matched to a gene: 6. CDR1 and CDR2, per the germline V gene, are SQVTM and ANQGSEA. The TCR comes from a woman aged 40 to 49 with Graves' ophthalmopathy. The sequence is built from TRBV29-1 and TRBJ2-4, and TRBD2 aligns with 7 junction nucleotides. Input material: blood. The bases read TGCAGCGTTGAAGCTGCGCGGGAGTTAAACATTCAGTACTTC. This encodes CSVEAARELNIQYF.